This record covers a single T cell receptor beta chain. This CDR3 comprises 19 residues. Generated by immunoSEQ multiplex PCR, the TCRdb table keeps only in-frame clones and is missing some. The table has 350,000 to 400,000 clones, roughly 92% seen once. Enrollees, 18 to 89 years old, lived in some 24 US areas. The sample comes from a study of blood T cell repertoires in COVID-19. As for the study in general: Sites across the United States, Italy and Spain contributed samples from acute and convalescent COVID-19. From T cells, B-cell-depleted T cells, or PBMCs came the material, which was cDNA or gDNA.

This clonotype was obtained from a woman aged 40 to 55 who had been exposed to COVID-19. The genes are TRBV21-1 and TRBJ1-4. TRBV21-1 is noted as a pseudogene. Specimen: PBMCs or T cells enriched from blood (not recorded which). In nucleotides, the CDR3 is TGTGCCAGCAGGGTCCCCTTTGGGGGGTTCTTAGTCTGGAGTGAAAAACTGTTTTTT. This encodes CASRVPFGGFLVWSEKLFF.